These 21 T cell receptor beta chains originate from one sample sequenced in a study of blood T cell repertoires in COVID-19. Method: immunoSEQ multiplex PCR; TCRdb's copy keeps in-frame clones and lacks some. The sample yields 350,000 to 500,000 clones, approximately 90% seen once. Sequenced: peripheral blood. These receptors originate from a man between 18 and 35 years old with COVID-19, enrolled during active disease.

The rearrangement links TRBV24-1 to TRBJ2-3, with D tentatively TRBD1 (6 bases). In germline, CDR1 is KGHDR, CDR2 SFDVKD. This CDR3 is 17 amino acids long. The V end lost 0 bases, the J end lost 6 bases, and 18 bases lay between the germline ends. The CDR3 DNA sequence: TGTGCCACCAGTGATTTGGCGACAGGAGGCAGGTCTGATACGCAGTATTTT. Protein product: CATSDLATGGRSDTQYF.

The chain combines TRBV4-2 with TRBJ1-5; D is possibly TRBD1 (5 bases). Germline loops: CDR1 LGHNA, CDR2 YNFKEQ. Deletions cut 1 base from V and 10 bases from J, with 11 bases between. This CDR3 contains 13 residues. CDR3 DNA: TGTGCCAGCAGCCAAGGACAGAGCAGTCCCCAGCATTTT. Its translation: CASSQGQSSPQHF.

The chain combines TRBV6-5 with TRBJ1-6, with 7 bases that match TRBD1. This CDR3 spans 15 amino acids. Trimming removed 4 bases from V and 7 bases from J; junction bases left unmatched: 7. CDR1 is MNHEY, CDR2 SVGAGI, per germline. Written as DNA, the CDR3 is TGTGCCAGCAGTTCAGGGGGACAGAACAATTCACCCCTCCACTTT. Translation gives CASSSGGQNNSPLHF.

The chain has TRBV2 and TRBJ1-1; weak D call: TRBD1 (6 bases). CDR1 is SNHLY and CDR2 is FYNNEI in the germline V gene. V lost 6 bases to trimming and J lost 3 bases, with 14 bases between them. This CDR3 has 14 amino acids. The CDR3 DNA reads as TGTGCCAGCAGCCGCGACAGGTCGGACACTGAAGCTTTCTTT. Encoded protein: CASSRDRSDTEAFF.

The genes are TRBV25-1 and TRBJ2-1; D is possibly TRBD2 (5 bases). With 7 bases removed from V and 7 bases from J, the gap between germline ends came to 11 bases. Germline V gene data show CDR1 as MGHDK and CDR2 as SYGVNS. CDR3 size: 12 residues. The CDR3 spells CASKDYSNEQFF. CDR3 nucleotide sequence: TGTGCCAGCAAAGACTATAGTAATGAGCAGTTCTTC. Full variable domain (rest looked up from reference TRBV25-1 and TRBJ2-1): EADIYQTPRYLVIGTGKKITLECSQTMGHDKMYWYQQDPGMELHLIHYSYGVNSTEKGDLSSESTVSRIRTEHFPLTLESARPSHTSQYLCASKDYSNEQFFGPGTRLTVL.

This clone is a singleton in its sample. The chain joins TRBV19 to TRBJ2-7; tentative D call: TRBD1 (6 bases). The germline gives CDR1 LNHDA, CDR2 SQIVND (reference sequence). The CDR3 consists of 14 residues. V lost 6 bases to trimming and J lost 2 bases, with 14 bases between them. DNA for the CDR3: TGTGCCAGTAGGTACCGGGACACGGCCTACGAGCAGTACTTC. It encodes CASRYRDTAYEQYF.

The rearrangement joins TRBV7-8 to TRBJ2-5; D possibly corresponds to TRBD2 (5 bases). Deletions cut 5 bases from V and 1 base from J, with 11 bases between. The CDR3 contains 14 residues. CDR1 and CDR2 from the germline V gene are SGHVS and FQNEAQ. DNA for the CDR3: TGTGCCAGCAGCCCAGCCGAGGGCCAAGAGACCCAGTACTTC. It encodes CASSPAEGQETQYF.

This clone is a singleton in its sample. The chain couples TRBV19 to TRBJ2-1; 7 nucleotides line up with TRBD1. Looked up from germline, CDR1 is LNHDA and CDR2 is SQIVND (reference sequence). The CDR3 extends over 17 amino acids. The V and J ends lost 6 bases and 13 bases, in that order; junction bases with no gene match: 24. CDR3 sequence reads: CASRPYAGTETQVYQFF. The CDR3 DNA sequence: TGTGCCAGTAGACCTTATGCCGGGACAGAGACCCAAGTGTATCAGTTCTTC.

This chain connects TRBV30 to TRBJ2-5, with 9 positions matching TRBD1. The CDR3 has 15 residues. V lost 2 bases to trimming and J lost 4 bases; unmatched junction nucleotides: 8. CDR1 is GTSNPN, CDR2 SVGIG, per germline (reference sequence). Here the CDR3 reads CAWSNTGQGGETQYF. The CDR3 bases are TGTGCCTGGAGTAACACGGGACAGGGAGGAGAGACCCAGTACTTC.

V usage is TRBV19 and J usage is TRBJ1-5; tentatively, D is TRBD1 (6 bases). V lost 7 bases and J 5 bases, leaving 18 bases between the germline ends. The CDR3 covers 15 residues. Germline loops: CDR1 LNHDA, CDR2 SQIVND (reference sequence). The CDR3 reads CASTLGAAYYQPQHF. The CDR3 DNA is TGTGCCAGTACCCTGGGGGCAGCCTACTATCAGCCCCAGCATTTT.

The J gene is TRBJ2-1, the V gene TRBV18; 15 bases are a match to TRBD2. This CDR3 spans 15 amino acids. Germline CDR1 KGHSH, CDR2 LQKENI. Germline trimming cut 1 base from V and 8 bases from J; bases unmatched to any gene: 0. CDR3 sequence reads: CASSPRTSGGDEQFF. In DNA, the CDR3 is TGTGCCAGCTCACCACGGACTAGCGGGGGGGATGAGCAGTTCTTC.

This clone turned up a few times. The CDR3 DNA sequence: TGTGCCAGCAGCCCAACTAGCGCGAACACCGGGGAGCTGTTTTTT. It encodes CASSPTSANTGELFF. The V and J genes are TRBV7-3 and TRBJ2-2, with 7 bases matching TRBD2. V shed 5 bases, J shed 0 bases, and the junction held 3 bases outside the gene matches. Germline V gene lookup returns CDR1 SGHTA and CDR2 FQGTGA. The CDR3 runs to 15 residues.

The gene calls are TRBV20-1 and TRBJ2-5; 12 bases agree with TRBD1. V gave up 3 bases and J gave up 5 bases; unmatched junction bases: 16. Per germline, CDR1 DFQATT and CDR2 SNEGSKA (reference sequence). The CDR3 has 18 residues. CDR3 sequence (DNA): TGCAGTGCTAGTGTATTGGGACAGGGGGCGCTCGGGGTGGAGACCCAGTACTTC. It codes for CSASVLGQGALGVETQYF.

This clone showed up just a few times. This chain connects TRBV28 to TRBJ2-7; 10 nucleotides match TRBD2. V lost 3 bases and J lost 5; bases outside the gene matches: 7. Germline V gene lookup returns CDR1 MDHEN and CDR2 SYDVKM. The CDR3 has 15 residues. Written as DNA, the CDR3 is TGTGCCAGCAGTTTGCATAGCGGGGGGAAAAACGAGCAGTACTTC. Translation gives CASSLHSGGKNEQYF.

V usage is TRBV18 and J usage is TRBJ1-2; TRBD1 is a possible D gene (5 bases). CDR3 size: 15 residues. Between the trimmed V and J ends, which lost 3 bases and 5 bases, there was a span of 16 bases. Per the germline V gene, CDR1 is KGHSH and CDR2 is LQKENI. CDR3 sequence (DNA): TGTGCCAGCTCACCCTCGTCGGGGGGTGAGTATGGCTACACCTTC. Its protein product is CASSPSSGGEYGYTF.

Here the CDR3 reads CASSLATGGSGNTIYF. CDR3 DNA: TGTGCCAGCAGCTTGGCTACCGGGGGCTCTGGAAACACCATATATTTT. The chain combines TRBV5-5 with TRBJ1-3; tentative D call: TRBD1 (5 bases). Germline V gene lookup returns CDR1 SGHKS and CDR2 YYEKEE (reference sequence). Trimming left V 0 bases short and J 0 bases short, with 10 bases between. This CDR3 is 16 amino acids long.

The CDR3 sequence is CARSHRGTGELFF. CDR3 coding DNA: TGTGCCAGATCTCACAGGGGAACCGGGGAGCTGTTTTTT. The genes are TRBV30 and TRBJ2-2; 7 bases map to TRBD1. The germline V gene has CDR1 GTSNPN and CDR2 SVGIG (reference sequence). V shed 8 bases, J shed 5 bases, and the junction held 8 bases outside the gene matches. CDR3 length equals 13 residues. Variable domain in full (rest from reference TRBV30 and TRBJ2-2): SQTIHQWPATLVQPVGSPLSLECTVEGTSNPNLYWYRQAAGRGLQLLFYSVGIGQISSEVPQNLSASRPQDRQFILSSKKLLLSDSGFYLCARSHRGTGELFFGEGSRLTVL.

A remark on this clone: An end of the junction does not agree with germline; a read error may underlie this. This rearrangement joins TRBV2 to TRBJ2-3; 8 nucleotides match TRBD2. There are 15 residues in the CDR3. CDR1 is SNHLY and CDR2 is FYNNEI in the germline V gene. The CDR3 region has the DNA TGTGCCAGCAGGGAAGCGGGAGTAAGGACAGATACGCAGTATTTT. This translates into CASREAGVRTDTQYF.

The chain links TRBV6-5 to TRBJ2-3; possibly TRBD2 for D (6 bases). The CDR3 loop spans 13 amino acids. V was trimmed by 6 bases and J by 2 bases, leaving 9 bases between them. CDR1 is MNHEY, CDR2 SVGAGI, per germline. CDR3 sequence (DNA): TGTGCCAGCAGGCGGGACTCCACAGATACGCAGTATTTT. Translating it yields CASRRDSTDTQYF.

The V call is TRBV12-3 or TRBV12-4, the J call TRBJ1-2, with a possible D match to TRBD1 (5 bases). There are 13 residues in the CDR3. Trimming removed 6 bases from V and 2 bases from J, with 10 bases in between. The CDR3 reads CASSNGGNYGYTF. The CDR3 nucleotides are TGTGCCAGCAGCAACGGGGGGAACTATGGCTACACCTTC.

This rearrangement joins TRBV30 to TRBJ2-1; 7 bases map to TRBD2. Trimming removed 2 bases from V and 9 bases from J; junction bases left unmatched: 4. CDR1 is GTSNPN, CDR2 SVGIG, per germline (reference sequence). This CDR3 is built from 12 residues. CDR3 in DNA: TGTGCCTGGAGTCTCCAGCGGGGTGAGCAGTTCTTC. Its translation: CAWSLQRGEQFF.